Sequencing of this T cell receptor (beta chain) was carried out in a study of T cell responses to AZD1222 COVID-19 vaccine. Findings and caveats of the study: Recipients of AZD1222 seropositive at baseline numbered only 6 or 7. Regions 160-218 and 743-854 dominated among vaccine-associated CD4 TCRs spanning spike. Repertoire samples came only from after the peak T cell response.

Profiled with immunoSEQ multiplex PCR; TCRdb holds only in-frame clones, not every one. The sample includes roughly 150,000 clones, about nine tenths seen only once; the top ten take 6.9%. After removal of 4 bases from V and 5 bases from J, the junction contained 4 bases not matched to a gene. The CDR3 consists of 14 residues. Germline V gives CDR1 LNHDA, CDR2 SQIVND (reference sequence). With respect to this clone: Antigen specificity is unknown.

The specimen was peripheral blood, collected after recovery from COVID-19. This chain links TRBV19 with TRBJ2-2, with TRBD1 identical over 7 bases. The origin of this receptor is an adult who had recovered from COVID-19. CDR3 sequence (DNA): TGTGCCAGTAGTAGGGGACAGAGTACCGGGGAGCTGTTTTTT. Translation: CASSRGQSTGELFF.